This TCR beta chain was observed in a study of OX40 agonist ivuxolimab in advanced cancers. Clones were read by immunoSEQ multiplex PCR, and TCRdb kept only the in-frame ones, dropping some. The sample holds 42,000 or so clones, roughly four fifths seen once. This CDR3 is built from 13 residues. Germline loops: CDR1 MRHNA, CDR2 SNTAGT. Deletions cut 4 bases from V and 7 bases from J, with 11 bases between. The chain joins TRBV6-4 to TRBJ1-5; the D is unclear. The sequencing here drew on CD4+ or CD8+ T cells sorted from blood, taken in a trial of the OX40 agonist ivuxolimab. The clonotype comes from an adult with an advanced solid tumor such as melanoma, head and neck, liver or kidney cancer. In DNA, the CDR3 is TGTGCCAGCAGTGTAGCTGTGGGGCAGCCCCAGCATTTT. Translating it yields CASSVAVGQPQHF.